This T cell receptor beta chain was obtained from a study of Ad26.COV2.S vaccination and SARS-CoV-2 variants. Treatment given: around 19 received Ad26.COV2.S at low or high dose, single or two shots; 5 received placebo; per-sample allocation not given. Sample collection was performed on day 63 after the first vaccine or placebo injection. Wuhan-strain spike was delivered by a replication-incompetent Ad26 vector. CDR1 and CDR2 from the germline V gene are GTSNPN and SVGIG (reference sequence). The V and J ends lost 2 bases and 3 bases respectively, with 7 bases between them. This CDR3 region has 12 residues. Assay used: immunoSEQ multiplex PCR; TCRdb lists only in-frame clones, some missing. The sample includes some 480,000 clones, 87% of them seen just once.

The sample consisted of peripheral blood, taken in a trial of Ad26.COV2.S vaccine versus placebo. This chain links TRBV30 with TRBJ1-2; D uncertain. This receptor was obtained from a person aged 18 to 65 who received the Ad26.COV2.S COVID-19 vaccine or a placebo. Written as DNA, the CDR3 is TGTGCCTGGAGTCGGTCGGACTATGGCTACACCTTC. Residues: CAWSRSDYGYTF.